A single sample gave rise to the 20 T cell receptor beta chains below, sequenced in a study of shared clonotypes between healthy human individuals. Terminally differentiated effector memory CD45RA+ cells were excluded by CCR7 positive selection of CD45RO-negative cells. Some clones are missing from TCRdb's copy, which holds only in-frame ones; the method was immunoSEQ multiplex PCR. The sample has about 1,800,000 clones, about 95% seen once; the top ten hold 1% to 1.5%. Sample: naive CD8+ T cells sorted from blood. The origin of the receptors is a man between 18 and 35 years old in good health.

Here the CDR3 reads CASSQDVDFRTGELFF. In nucleotides, the CDR3 is TGCGCCAGCAGCCAAGACGTGGACTTCAGGACCGGGGAGCTGTTTTTT. The J gene is TRBJ2-2, the V gene TRBV4-3; a weak D match, TRBD2 (5 bases). The length of the CDR3 is 16 residues. Trimming shortened V by 0 bases and J by 5 bases, and 13 bases separated the two germline ends. Germline-derived CDR1 and CDR2 are LGHNA and YSLEER.

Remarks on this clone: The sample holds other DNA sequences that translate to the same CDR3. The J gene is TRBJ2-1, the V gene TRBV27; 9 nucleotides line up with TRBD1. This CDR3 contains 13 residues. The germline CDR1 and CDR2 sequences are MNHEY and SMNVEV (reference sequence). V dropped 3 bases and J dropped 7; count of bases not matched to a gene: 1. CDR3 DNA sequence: TGTGCCAGCAGTTTGGACAGGGGAAATGAGCAGTTCTTC. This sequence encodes CASSLDRGNEQFF.

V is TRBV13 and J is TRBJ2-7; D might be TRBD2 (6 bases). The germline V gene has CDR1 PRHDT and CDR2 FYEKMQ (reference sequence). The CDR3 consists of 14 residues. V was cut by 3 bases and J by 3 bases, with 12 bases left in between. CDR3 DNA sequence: TGTGCCAGCAGCTTTACGGGAGCCTTCTACGAGCAGTACTTC. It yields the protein CASSFTGAFYEQYF.

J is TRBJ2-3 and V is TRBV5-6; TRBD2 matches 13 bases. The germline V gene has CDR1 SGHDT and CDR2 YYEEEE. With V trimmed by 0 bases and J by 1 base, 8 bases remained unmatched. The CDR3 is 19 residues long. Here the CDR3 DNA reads TGTGCCAGCAGCTTGGGCGACGGGACTAGCGGGGAGGGCACAGATACGCAGTATTTT. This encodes CASSLGDGTSGEGTDTQYF. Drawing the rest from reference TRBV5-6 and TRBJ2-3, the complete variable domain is DAGVTQSPTHLIKTRGQQVTLRCSPKSGHDTVSWYQQALGQGPQFIFQYYEEEERQRGNFPDRFSGHQFPNYSSELNVNALLLGDSALYLCASSLGDGTSGEGTDTQYFGPGTRLTVL.

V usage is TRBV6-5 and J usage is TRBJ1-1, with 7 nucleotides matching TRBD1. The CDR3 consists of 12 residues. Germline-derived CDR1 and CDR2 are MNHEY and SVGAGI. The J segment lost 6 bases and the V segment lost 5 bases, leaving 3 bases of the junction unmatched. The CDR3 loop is CASSTTGAEAFF. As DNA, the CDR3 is TGTGCCAGCAGTACTACAGGGGCTGAAGCTTTCTTT.

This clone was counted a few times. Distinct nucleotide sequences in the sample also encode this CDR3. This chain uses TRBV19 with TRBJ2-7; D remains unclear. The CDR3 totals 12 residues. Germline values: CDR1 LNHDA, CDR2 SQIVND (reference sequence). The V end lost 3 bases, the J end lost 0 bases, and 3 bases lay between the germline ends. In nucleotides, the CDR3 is TGTGCCAGTAGTATTGGCTCCTACGAGCAGTACTTC. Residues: CASSIGSYEQYF.

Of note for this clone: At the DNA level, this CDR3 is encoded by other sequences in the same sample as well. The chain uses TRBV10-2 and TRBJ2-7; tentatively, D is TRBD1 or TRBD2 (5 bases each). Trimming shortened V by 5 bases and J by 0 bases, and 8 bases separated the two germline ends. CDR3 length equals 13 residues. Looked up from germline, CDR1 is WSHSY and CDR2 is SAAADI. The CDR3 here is CASSSGSSYEQYF. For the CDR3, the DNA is TGCGCCAGCAGTTCAGGGAGCTCCTACGAGCAGTACTTC.

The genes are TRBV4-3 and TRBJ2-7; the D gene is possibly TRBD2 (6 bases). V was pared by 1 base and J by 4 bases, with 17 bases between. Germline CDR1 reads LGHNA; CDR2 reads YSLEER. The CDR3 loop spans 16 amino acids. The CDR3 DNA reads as TGCGCCAGCAGCCAAGTTCTATCGGGAGTTGGGTACGAGCAGTACTTC. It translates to CASSQVLSGVGYEQYF.

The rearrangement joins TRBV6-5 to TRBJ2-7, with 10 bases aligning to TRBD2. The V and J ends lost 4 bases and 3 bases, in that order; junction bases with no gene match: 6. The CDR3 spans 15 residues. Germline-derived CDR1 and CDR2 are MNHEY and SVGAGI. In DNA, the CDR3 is TGTGCCAGCAGTTCGGGGACTAGCGTATACTACGAGCAGTACTTC. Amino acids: CASSSGTSVYYEQYF.

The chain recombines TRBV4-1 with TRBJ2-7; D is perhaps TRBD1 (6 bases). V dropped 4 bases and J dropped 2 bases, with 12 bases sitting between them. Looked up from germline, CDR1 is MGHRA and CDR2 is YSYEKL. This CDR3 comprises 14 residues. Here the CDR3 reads CASSRLRDTYEQYF. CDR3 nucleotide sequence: TGCGCCAGCAGCCGGCTCCGGGACACCTACGAGCAGTACTTC.

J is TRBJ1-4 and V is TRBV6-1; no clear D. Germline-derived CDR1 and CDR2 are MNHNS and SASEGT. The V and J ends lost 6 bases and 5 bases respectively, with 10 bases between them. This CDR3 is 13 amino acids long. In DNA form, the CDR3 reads TGTGCCAGCAGAGACGTATACAATGAAAAACTGTTTTTT. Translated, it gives CASRDVYNEKLFF.

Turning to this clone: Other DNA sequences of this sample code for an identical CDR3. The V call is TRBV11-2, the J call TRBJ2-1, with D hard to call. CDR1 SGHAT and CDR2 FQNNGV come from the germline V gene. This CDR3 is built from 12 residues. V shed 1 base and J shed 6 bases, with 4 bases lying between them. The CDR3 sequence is CASSLVVNEQFF. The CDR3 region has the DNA TGTGCCAGCAGCTTAGTTGTCAATGAGCAGTTCTTC.

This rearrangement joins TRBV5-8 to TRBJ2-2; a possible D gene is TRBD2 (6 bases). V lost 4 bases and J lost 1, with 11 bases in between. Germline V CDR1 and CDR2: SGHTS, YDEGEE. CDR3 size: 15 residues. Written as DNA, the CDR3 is TGTGCCAGCAGCCACCGGGACTGGAACACCGGGGAGCTGTTTTTT. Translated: CASSHRDWNTGELFF.

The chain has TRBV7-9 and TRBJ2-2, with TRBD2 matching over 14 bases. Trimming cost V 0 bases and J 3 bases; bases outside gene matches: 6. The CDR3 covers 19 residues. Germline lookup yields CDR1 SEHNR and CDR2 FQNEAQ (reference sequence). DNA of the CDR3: TGTGCCAGCAGCTTAGCCCAGGGACTAGCGGGGGAGTACACCGGGGAGCTGTTTTTT. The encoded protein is CASSLAQGLAGEYTGELFF.

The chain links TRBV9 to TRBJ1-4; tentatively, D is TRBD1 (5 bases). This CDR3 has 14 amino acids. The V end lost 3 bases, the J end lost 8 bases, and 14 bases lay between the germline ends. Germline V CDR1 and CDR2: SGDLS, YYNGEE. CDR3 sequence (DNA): TGTGCCAGCAGCGGCAGGGATTCGACGGAAAAACTGTTTTTT. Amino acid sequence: CASSGRDSTEKLFF.

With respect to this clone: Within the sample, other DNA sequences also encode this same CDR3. CDR3: CASSLQSYEQYF. DNA for the CDR3: TGTGCCAGCAGCTTGCAATCCTACGAGCAGTACTTC. V and J are TRBV5-4 and TRBJ2-7; no clear D gene. The germline V gene encodes CDR1 SGHNT and CDR2 YYREEE (reference sequence). Deletions cut 1 base from V and 1 base from J, with 3 bases between. This CDR3 comprises 12 residues.

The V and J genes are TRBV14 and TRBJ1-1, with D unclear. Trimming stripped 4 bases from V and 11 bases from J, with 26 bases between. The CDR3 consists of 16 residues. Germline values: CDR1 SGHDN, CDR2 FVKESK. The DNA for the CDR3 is TGTGCCAGCAGCCCGGCCGGAGGGCTTGGGGTTAGTCAGGCTTTCTTT. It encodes CASSPAGGLGVSQAFF.

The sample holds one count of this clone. CDR3 nucleotide sequence: TGTGCCAGCAGCTTAGAGGGCGGGAGACCGCGGAATGAGCAGTTCTTC. Its translation: CASSLEGGRPRNEQFF. The V gene is TRBV7-9, the J gene TRBJ2-1; the match to TRBD2 covers 7 bases. CDR1 and CDR2 (germline): SEHNR, FQNEAQ (reference sequence). V gave up 1 base and J gave up 7 bases; unmatched junction bases: 10. CDR3 size: 16 residues. Complete variable domain (other parts from reference TRBV7-9 and TRBJ2-1): DTGVSQNPRHKITKRGQNVTFRCDPISEHNRLYWYRQTLGQGPEFLTYFQNEAQLEKSRLLSDRFSAERPKGSFSTLEIQRTEQGDSAMYLCASSLEGGRPRNEQFFGPGTRLTVL.

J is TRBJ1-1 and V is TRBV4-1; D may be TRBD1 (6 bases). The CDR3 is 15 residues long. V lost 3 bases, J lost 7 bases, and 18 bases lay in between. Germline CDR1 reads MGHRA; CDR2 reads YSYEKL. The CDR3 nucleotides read TGCGCCAGCAGCCAGGTTAGGGGGGCGCAGGGTGAAGCTTTCTTT. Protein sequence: CASSQVRGAQGEAFF.

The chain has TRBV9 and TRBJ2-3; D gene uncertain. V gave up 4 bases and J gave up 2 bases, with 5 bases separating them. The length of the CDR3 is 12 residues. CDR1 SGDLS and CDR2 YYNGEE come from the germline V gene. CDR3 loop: CASSQSTDTQYF. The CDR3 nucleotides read TGTGCCAGCAGCCAATCCACAGATACGCAGTATTTT.